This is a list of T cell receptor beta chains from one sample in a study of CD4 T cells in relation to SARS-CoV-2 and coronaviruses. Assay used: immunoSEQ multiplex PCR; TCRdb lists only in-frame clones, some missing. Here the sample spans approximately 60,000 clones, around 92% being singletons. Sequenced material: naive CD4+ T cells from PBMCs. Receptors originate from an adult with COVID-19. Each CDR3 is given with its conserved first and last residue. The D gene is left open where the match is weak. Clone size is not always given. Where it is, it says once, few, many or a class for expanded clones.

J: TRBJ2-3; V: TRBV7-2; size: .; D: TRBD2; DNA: TGTGCCAGCAGCTTAAAAGGGCGGGAGGCCTCTCTTCCGCAGTATTTT; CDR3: CASSLKGREASLPQYF
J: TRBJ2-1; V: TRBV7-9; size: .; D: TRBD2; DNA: TGTGCCAGCAGCTTAGGGTCTTGGACTAGCGACCACAATGAGCAGTTCTTC; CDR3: CASSLGSWTSDHNEQFF
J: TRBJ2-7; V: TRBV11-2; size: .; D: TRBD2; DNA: TGTGCCAGCAGCTTAGTGGCTAGCGGGAGATCGGTCTACGAGCAGTACTTC; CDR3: CASSLVASGRSVYEQYF
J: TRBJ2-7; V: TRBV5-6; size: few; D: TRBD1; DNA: TGTGCCAGCAGCTGGGACAGGGGAACCGTTGAGCAGTACTTC; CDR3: CASSWDRGTVEQYF
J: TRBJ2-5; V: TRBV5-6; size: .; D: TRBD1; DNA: TGTGCCAGCAGCATAACAGGGGTCTGGGAGACCCAGTACTTC; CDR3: CASSITGVWETQYF
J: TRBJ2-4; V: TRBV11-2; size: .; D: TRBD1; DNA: TGTGCCAGCAGTTTTAGGGGGCGCGAGGCCAAAAACATTCAGTACTTC; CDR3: CASSFRGREAKNIQYF
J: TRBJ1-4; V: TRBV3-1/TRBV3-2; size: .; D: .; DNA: TGTGCCAGCAGCCAACAGGGTGGTGAAAAACTGTTTTTT; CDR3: CASSQQGGEKLFF
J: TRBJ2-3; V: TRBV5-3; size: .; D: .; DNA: TGTGCCAGAAGCTTTCTACCTCGATTGGAGGCAGATACGCAGTATTTT; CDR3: CARSFLPRLEADTQYF
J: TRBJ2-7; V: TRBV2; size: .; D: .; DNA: TGTGCCAGCAGTGAAGGCTACGAGCAGTACTTC; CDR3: CASSEGYEQYF
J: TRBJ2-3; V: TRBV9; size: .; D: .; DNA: TGTGCCAGCAGCGTAGGGGGGCAGTGGCAAGATACGCAGTATTTT; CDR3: CASSVGGQWQDTQYF
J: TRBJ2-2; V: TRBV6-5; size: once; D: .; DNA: TGTGCCAGCAGTCAGGGGGAGGCCACCGGGGAGCTGTTTTTT; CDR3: CASSQGEATGELFF
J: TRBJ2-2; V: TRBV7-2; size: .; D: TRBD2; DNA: TGTGCCAGCAGCTTAGTTAGGCGCGGGAGGGCCGCCGGGGAGCTGTTTTTT; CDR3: CASSLVRRGRAAGELFF
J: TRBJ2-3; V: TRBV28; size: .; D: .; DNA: TGTGCCAGCAGTTTTCCCCCAGACGGGAACACAGATACGCAGTATTTT; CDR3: CASSFPPDGNTDTQYF
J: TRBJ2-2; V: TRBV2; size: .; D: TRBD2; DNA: TGTGCCAGCAGAACTAGCGGGAACACCGGGGAGCTGTTTTTT; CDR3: CASRTSGNTGELFF
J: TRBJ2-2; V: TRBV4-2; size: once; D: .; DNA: TGTGCCAGCAGCCATTACAACACCGGGGAGCTGTTTTTT; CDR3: CASSHYNTGELFF
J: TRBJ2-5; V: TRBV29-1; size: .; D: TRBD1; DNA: TGCAGCGTTGAAGGGACAGGGGGAGAGACCCAGTACTTC; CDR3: CSVEGTGGETQYF
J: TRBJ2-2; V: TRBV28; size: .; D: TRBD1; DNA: TGTGCCAGCAGTTTAAGACAGGGGGCTTGGACCGGGGAGCTGTTTTTT; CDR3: CASSLRQGAWTGELFF
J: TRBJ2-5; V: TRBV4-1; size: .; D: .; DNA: TGCGCCAGCAGCCAAGAATCCCTTAGATCGCGGGTATTGTGGACCCAGTACTTC; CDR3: CASSQESLRSRVLWTQYF
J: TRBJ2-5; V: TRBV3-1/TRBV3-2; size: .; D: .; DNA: TGTGCCAGCAGCCAATCAGAGACCCAGTACTTC; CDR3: CASSQSETQYF
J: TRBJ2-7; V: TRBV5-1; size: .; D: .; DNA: TGCGCCAGCAGAATCGAGGGAGTCTACGAGCAGTACTTC; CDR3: CASRIEGVYEQYF
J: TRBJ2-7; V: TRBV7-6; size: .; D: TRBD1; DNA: TGTGCCAGCAGCCCGTGGCAGGGGGTGTCCTACGAGCAGTACTTC; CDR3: CASSPWQGVSYEQYF
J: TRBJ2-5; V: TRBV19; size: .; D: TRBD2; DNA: TGTGCCAGTAGTAACGGAGGACTAGCGTTACAAGAGACCCAGTACTTC; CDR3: CASSNGGLALQETQYF
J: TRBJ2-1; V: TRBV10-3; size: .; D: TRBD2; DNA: TGTGCCACGGCCGGGACTAGCGGGAGTAATAATGAGCAGTTCTTC; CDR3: CATAGTSGSNNEQFF
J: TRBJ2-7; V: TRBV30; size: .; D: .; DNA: TGTGCCTGGGGTAGCGGTTTTTACGAGCAGTACTTC; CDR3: CAWGSGFYEQYF
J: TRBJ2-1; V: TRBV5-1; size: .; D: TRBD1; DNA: TGCGCCAGCAGCTTCCGGCAGGGGGTGGGCAATGAGCAGTTCTTC; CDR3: CASSFRQGVGNEQFF
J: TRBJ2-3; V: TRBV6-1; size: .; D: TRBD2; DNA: TGTGCCAGCAGCGAAGCGGGAGGGAGCACAGATACGCAGTATTTT; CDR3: CASSEAGGSTDTQYF
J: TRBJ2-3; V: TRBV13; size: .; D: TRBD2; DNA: TGTGCCAGCAGGCGTCGACTAGCGGGGAGAAGGACAGATACGCAGTATTTT; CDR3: CASRRRLAGRRTDTQYF
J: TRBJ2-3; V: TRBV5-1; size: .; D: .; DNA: TGCGCCAGCAGTACGGTGGAGGGCCCAGATACGCAGTATTTT; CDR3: CASSTVEGPDTQYF